This note documents a single T cell receptor (beta chain) sequence. These data come from a study of blood T cell repertoires in COVID-19. Turning to the study itself: Spain, Italy and the United States supplied samples that represented acute and convalescent COVID-19.

Per the study methods: It was from reference gene primer amplification that nucleated cell counts were estimated. The data were produced by immunoSEQ multiplex PCR, yet TCRdb's version contains in-frame clones alone and is incomplete. V and J calls and clone size are given by that table; D and trimming were obtained from the DNA. This sample has approximately 210,000 clones, with about four fifths found just once. Germline trimming cut 3 bases from V and 9 bases from J; bases unmatched to any gene: 5. CDR1 and CDR2 from the germline V gene are LGHNT and FRNRAP. CDR3 length: 14 residues. This chain links TRBV12-5 with TRBJ2-1, with 10 bases fitting TRBD2. This receptor was obtained from a woman aged 40-49 years with acute or convalescent COVID-19. Sample: peripheral blood. CDR3 DNA sequence: TGTGCTAGTGGTTTCGAACTAGCGGGGCCTGAGCAGTTCTTC. Amino acids: CASGFELAGPEQFF.